A selection of T cell receptor beta chains follows, all from one sample in a study of blood T cell repertoires in COVID-19. The data were produced by immunoSEQ multiplex PCR, yet TCRdb's version contains in-frame clones alone and is incomplete. The table lists approximately 290,000 clones, under 90% of them singletons, with around 10% in the top ten. Sequencing input: peripheral blood. All receptors come from a woman in her twenties or thirties with COVID-19, enrolled during active disease. The conserved cysteine and the conserved F or W are not part of the CDR3 here.

V gene	J gene	CDR3 protein
TRBV10-2	TRBJ2-1	ATADISPEQF
TRBV7-4	TRBJ2-7	ASSSGLAGLYEQY
TRBV6-6	TRBJ1-1	ASSTQGFAEAF
TRBV5-6	TRBJ1-1	ASSLGQGPIGAF
TRBV27	TRBJ1-6	ASSSGGPVGSPLH
TRBV10-2	TRBJ2-7	ASRWASGVYEQY
TRBV5-1	TRBJ1-4	ASSLWEATNEKLF
TRBV5-1	TRBJ2-5	ASRGGRGEETQY
TRBV7-9	TRBJ2-1	ASSYQRGTL
TRBV7-9	TRBJ1-4	ASSPVEGVEKLF
TRBV13	TRBJ2-1	ASSPTSGGANEQF
TRBV6-5	TRBJ2-7	ASILERLPREY
TRBV5-1	TRBJ1-1	ASSSQGSPRLFTEAF
TRBV18	TRBJ2-4	ASSSGGLAKNIQY
TRBV19	TRBJ1-5	ASTLYSNQPQH
TRBV4-2	TRBJ1-1	ASSQVVGEGNTEAF
TRBV7-8	TRBJ2-5	ASSSGLAGQETQY
TRBV5-6	TRBJ1-3	ASSLRGSGNTIY
TRBV18	TRBJ2-3	ASSPGLAGIDTQY
TRBV19	TRBJ2-1	ASSILVGNEQF
TRBV27	TRBJ2-2	ASSLSAAGGRTGELF
TRBV12-5	TRBJ1-3	ASGHRQDSGNTIY
TRBV6-5	TRBJ1-1	ASSRGWDTEAF
TRBV27	TRBJ1-5	ASTTGGGNQPQH
TRBV6-5	TRBJ2-7	ASSYWDKNYEQY
TRBV10-2	TRBJ1-5	ASSGGGPVTRNQPQH
TRBV11-2	TRBJ2-7	ASSLPGTGSEQY
TRBV5-1	TRBJ2-7	ASRSGNYEQY
TRBV7-9	TRBJ2-1	ASSLTQVNEQF
TRBV10-3	TRBJ2-7	AITETGGVYEQY
TRBV5-1	TRBJ2-7	ASSLELDYEQY
TRBV9	TRBJ2-1	ASSEGTYRDHYNEQF
TRBV19	TRBJ1-2	ASSIDLGGLNYGYT
TRBV6-2/TRBV6-3	TRBJ2-3	ASSQTGLAVDTQY
TRBV5-6	TRBJ2-7	ASSSMTSGVYEQY
TRBV19	TRBJ1-4	ASSSDGTGSGGEKLF